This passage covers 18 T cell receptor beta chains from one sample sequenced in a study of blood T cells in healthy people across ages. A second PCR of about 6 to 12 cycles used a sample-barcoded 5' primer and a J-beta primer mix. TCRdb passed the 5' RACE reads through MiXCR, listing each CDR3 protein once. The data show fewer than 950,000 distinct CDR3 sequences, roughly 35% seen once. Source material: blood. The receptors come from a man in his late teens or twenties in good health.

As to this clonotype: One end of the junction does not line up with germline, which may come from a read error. CDR3 residues: CASRRSAGGYTEQFF. The CDR3 nucleotides read TGTGCCAGCAGACGGTCAGCGGGGGGGTACACTGAGCAGTTCTTC. The chain uses TRBV6-2 or TRBV6-3 and TRBJ2-1; 10 bases map to TRBD2. Germline V lookup: CDR1 MNHEY, CDR2 SVGEGT. CDR3 length: 15 residues.

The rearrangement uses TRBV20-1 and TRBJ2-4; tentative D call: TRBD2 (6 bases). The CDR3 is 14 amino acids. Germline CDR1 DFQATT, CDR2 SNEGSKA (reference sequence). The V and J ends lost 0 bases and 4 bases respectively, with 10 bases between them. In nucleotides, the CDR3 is TGCAGTGCTAGAGATGTGGCGGGGAAAAACATTCAGTACTTC. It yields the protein CSARDVAGKNIQYF.

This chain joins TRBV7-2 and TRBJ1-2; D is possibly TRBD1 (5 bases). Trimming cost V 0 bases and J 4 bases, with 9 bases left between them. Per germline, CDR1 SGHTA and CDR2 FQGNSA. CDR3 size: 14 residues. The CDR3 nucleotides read TGTGCCAGCAGCTTAGCTGGACATTCCTATGGCTACACCTTC. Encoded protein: CASSLAGHSYGYTF.

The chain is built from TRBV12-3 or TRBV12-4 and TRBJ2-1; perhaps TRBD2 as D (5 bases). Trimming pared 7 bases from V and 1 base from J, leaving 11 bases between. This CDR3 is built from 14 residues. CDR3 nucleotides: TGTGCCAGCACCGCCCGGGGTTCCTACAATGAGCAGTTCTTC. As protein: CASTARGSYNEQFF.

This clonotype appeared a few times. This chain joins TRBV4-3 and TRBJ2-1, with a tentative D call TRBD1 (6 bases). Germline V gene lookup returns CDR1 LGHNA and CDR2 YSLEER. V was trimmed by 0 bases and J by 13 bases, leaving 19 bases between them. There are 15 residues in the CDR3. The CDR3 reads CASSQEGTREETQFF. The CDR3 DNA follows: TGCGCCAGCAGCCAAGAAGGGACAAGAGAAGAGACCCAGTTCTTC.

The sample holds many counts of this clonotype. The chain's CDR3 is CASSAGKGNEQFF. The DNA for the CDR3 is TGTGCCAGCAGCGCAGGGAAGGGGAATGAGCAGTTCTTC. The genes are TRBV12-3 or TRBV12-4 and TRBJ2-1; possibly TRBD1 for D (5 bases). The CDR3 loop spans 13 amino acids. V lost 6 bases, J lost 7 bases, and 13 bases lay in between.

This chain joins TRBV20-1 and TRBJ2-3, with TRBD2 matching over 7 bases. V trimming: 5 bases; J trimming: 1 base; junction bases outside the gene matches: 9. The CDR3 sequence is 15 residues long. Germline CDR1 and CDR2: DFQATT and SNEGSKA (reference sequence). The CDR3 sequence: CSAPPPGRGTDTQYF. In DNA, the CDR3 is TGCAGTGCTCCCCCCCCAGGGAGGGGCACAGATACGCAGTATTTT.

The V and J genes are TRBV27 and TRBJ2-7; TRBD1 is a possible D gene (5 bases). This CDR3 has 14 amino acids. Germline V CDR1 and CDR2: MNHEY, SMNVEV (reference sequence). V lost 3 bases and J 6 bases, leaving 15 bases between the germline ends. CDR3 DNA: TGTGCCAGCAGTTTCGGCCCGCTAGGGGTCGAGCAGTACTTC. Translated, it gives CASSFGPLGVEQYF.

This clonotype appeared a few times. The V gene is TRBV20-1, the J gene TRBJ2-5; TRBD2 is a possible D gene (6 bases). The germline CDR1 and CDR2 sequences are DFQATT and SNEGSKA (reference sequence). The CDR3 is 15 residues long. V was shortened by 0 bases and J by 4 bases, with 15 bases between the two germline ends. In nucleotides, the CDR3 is TGCAGTGCTAGAGACGGATCTAGCGCCCTAGAGACCCAGTACTTC. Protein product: CSARDGSSALETQYF.

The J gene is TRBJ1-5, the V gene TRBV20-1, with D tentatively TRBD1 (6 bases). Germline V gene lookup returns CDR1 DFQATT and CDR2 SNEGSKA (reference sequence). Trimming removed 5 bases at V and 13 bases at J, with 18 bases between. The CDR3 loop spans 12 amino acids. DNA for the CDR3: TGCAGTGCTCCCACTCAGGGGAGGGATCAGCATTTT. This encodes CSAPTQGRDQHF.

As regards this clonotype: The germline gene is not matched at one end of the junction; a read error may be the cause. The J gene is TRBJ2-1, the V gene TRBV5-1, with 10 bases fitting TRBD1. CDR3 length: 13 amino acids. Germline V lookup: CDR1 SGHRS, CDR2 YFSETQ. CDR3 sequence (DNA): TGCGCTAGCAGCTTGGAGGGACAGGGGTTGCAGTTCTTC. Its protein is CASSLEGQGLQFF.

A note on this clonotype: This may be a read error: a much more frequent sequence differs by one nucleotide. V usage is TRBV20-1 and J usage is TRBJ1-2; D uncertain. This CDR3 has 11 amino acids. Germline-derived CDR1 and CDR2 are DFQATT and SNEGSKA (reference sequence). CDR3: CGARDDAGYTF. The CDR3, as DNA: TGCGGTGCTAGAGATGACGCTGGCTACACCTTC.

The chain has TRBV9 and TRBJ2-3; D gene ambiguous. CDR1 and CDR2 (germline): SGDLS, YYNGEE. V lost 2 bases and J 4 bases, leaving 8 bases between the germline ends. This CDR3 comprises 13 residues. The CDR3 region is CASSVHWSDTQYF. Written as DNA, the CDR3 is TGTGCCAGCAGCGTCCATTGGTCAGATACGCAGTATTTT.

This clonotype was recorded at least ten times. CDR3 residues: CSDRQGTDTQYF. As DNA, the CDR3 is TGCAGCGACCGACAGGGGACAGATACGCAGTATTTT. The rearrangement joins TRBV29-1 to TRBJ2-3; 8 bases line up with TRBD1. CDR1 and CDR2 (germline): SQVTM, ANQGSEA. This CDR3 region has 12 residues. V lost 7 bases, J lost 3 bases, and 3 bases stayed unmatched.

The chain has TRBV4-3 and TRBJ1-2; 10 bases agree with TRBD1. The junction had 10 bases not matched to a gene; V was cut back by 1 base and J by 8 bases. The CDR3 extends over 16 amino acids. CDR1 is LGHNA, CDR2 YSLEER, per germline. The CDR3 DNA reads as TGCGCCAGCAGCCAAGTCGAGGGACAGGGGATAGGAGGCTACACCTTC. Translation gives CASSQVEGQGIGGYTF.

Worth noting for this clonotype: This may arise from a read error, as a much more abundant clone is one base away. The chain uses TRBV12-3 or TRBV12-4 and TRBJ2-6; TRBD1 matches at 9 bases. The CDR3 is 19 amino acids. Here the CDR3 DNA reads TGTGCCGGCAGTTCCTTTCCGGGACAGGGAAACTCTGGGGCCAACGTCCTGACTTTC. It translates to CAGSSFPGQGNSGANVLTF.

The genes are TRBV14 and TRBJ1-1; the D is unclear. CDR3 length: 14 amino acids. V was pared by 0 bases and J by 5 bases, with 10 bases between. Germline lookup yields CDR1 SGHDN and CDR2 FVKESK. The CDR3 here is CASSQEWRETEAFF. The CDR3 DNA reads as TGTGCCAGCAGCCAAGAATGGCGGGAAACTGAAGCTTTCTTT. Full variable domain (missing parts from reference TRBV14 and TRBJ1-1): EAGVTQFPSHSVIEKGQTVTLRCDPISGHDNLYWYRRVMGKEIKFLLHFVKESKQDESGMPNNRFLAERTGGTYSTLKVQPAELEDSGVYFCASSQEWRETEAFFGQGTRLTVV.

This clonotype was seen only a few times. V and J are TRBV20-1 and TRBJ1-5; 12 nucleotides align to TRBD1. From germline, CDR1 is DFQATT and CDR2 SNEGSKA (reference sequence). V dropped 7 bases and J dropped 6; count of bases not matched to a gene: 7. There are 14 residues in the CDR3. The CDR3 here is CSVTGTGGGQPQHF. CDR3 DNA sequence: TGCAGTGTAACCGGGACAGGGGGCGGTCAGCCCCAGCATTTT.